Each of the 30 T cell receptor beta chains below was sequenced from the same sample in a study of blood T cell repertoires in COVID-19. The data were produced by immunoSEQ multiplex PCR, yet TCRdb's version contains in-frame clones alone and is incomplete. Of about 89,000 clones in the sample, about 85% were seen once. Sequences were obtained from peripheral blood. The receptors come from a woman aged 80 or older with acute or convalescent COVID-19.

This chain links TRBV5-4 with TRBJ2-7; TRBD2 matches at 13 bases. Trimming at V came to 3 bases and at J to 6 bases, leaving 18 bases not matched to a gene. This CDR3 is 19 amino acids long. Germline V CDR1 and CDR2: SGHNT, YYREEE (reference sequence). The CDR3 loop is CASSSRTSGGRGWAGEQYF. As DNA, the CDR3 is TGTGCCAGCAGCTCCCGGACTAGCGGGGGCCGAGGATGGGCAGGCGAGCAGTACTTC.

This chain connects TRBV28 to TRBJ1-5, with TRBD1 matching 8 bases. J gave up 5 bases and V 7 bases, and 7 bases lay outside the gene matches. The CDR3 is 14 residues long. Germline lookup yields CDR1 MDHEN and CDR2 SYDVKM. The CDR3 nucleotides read TGTGCCAGCACCCCGGACAGGGTCTATCAGCCCCAGCATTTT. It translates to CASTPDRVYQPQHF.

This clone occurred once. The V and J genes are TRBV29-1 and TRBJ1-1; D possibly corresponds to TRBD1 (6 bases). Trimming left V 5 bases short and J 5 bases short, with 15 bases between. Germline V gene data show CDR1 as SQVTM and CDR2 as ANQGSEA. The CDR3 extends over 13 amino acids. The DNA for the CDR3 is TGCAGCGTTTTCTTGCAACAGGGTACTGAAGCTTTCTTT. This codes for CSVFLQQGTEAFF. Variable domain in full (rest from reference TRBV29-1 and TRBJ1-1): SAVISQKPSRDICQRGTSLTIQCQVDSQVTMMFWYRQQPGQSLTLIATANQGSEATYESGFVIDKFPISRPNLTFSTLTVSNMSPEDSSIYLCSVFLQQGTEAFFGQGTRLTVV.

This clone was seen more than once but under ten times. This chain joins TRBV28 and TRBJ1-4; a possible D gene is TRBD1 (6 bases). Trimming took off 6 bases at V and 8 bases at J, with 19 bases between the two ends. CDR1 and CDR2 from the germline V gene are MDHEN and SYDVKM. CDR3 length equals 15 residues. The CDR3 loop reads CASSWLDRTLEKLFF. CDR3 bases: TGTGCCAGCAGCTGGCTTGACAGGACCCTCGAAAAACTGTTTTTT.

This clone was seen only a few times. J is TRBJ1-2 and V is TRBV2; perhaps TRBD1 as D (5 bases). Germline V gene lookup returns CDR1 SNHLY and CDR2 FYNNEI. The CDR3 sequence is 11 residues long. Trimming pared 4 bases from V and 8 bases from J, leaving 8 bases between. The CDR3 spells CASSVQEGYTF. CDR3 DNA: TGTGCCAGCAGTGTACAGGAGGGCTACACCTTC.

CDR3 sequence reads: CASSLDLGGLMNTEAFF. As DNA, the CDR3 is TGTGCCAGCAGCTTAGATTTAGGCGGGCTGATGAACACTGAAGCTTTCTTT. This chain joins TRBV11-3 and TRBJ1-1, with D uncertain. V gave up 0 bases and J gave up 0 bases, with 14 bases separating them. The CDR3 has 17 residues. Looked up from germline, CDR1 is SGHNT and CDR2 is YENEEA.

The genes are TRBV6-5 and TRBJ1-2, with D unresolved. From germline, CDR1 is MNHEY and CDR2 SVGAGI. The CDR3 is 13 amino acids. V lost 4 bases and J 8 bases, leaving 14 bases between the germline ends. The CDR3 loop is CASSSFPTGGYTF. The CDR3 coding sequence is TGTGCCAGCAGTTCTTTCCCAACGGGGGGCTACACCTTC.

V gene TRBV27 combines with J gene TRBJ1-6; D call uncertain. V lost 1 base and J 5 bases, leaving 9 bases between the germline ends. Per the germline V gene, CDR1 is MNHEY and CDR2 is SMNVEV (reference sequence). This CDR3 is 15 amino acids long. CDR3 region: CASSLLGGDNSPLHF. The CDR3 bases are TGTGCCAGCAGTTTATTGGGTGGAGATAATTCACCCCTCCACTTT.

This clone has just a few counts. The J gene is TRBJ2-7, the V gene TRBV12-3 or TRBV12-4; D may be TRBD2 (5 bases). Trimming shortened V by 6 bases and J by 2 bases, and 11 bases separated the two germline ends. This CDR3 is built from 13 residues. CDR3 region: CASSQTGTYEQYF. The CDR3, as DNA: TGTGCCAGCAGCCAGACCGGGACCTACGAGCAGTACTTC.

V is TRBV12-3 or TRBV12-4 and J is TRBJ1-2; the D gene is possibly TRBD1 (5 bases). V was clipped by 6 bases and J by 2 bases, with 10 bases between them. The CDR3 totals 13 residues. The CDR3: CASSYRQNYGYTF. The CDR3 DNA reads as TGTGCCAGCAGCTATAGACAGAACTATGGCTACACCTTC.

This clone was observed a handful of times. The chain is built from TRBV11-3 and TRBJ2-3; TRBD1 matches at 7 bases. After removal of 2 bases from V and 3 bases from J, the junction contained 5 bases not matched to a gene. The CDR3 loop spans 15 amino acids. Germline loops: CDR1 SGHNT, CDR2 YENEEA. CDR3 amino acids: CASSLIGGGTDTQYF. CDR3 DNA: TGTGCCAGCAGCTTAATAGGGGGCGGTACAGATACGCAGTATTTT.

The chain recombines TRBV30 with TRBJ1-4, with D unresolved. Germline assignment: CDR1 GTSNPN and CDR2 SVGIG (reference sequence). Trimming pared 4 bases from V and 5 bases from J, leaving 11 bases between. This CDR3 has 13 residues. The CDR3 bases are TGTGCCTGGAATGCCGGCGGGAATGAAAAACTGTTTTTT. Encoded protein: CAWNAGGNEKLFF.

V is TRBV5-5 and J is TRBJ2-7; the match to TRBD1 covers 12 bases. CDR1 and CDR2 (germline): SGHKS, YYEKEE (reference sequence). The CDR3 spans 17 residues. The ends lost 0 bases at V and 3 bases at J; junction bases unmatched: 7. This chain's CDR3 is CASSLGPGTGGLYEQYV. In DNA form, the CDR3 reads TGTGCCAGCAGCTTGGGCCCCGGGACAGGGGGCCTCTACGAGCAGTACGTC.

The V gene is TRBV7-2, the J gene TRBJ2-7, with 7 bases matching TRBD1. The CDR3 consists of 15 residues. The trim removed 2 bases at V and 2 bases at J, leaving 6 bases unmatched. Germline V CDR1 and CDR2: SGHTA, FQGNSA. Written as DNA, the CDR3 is TGTGCCAGCAGCTTAAAGAGGGGGCCGACCTACGAGCAGTACTTC. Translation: CASSLKRGPTYEQYF.

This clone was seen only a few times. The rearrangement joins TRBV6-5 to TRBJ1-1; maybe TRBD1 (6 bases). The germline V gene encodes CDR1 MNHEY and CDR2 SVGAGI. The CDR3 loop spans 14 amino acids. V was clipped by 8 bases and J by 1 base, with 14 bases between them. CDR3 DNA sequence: TGTGCCAGCGAGACTGGACAGAGGAACACTGAAGCTTTCTTT. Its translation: CASETGQRNTEAFF.

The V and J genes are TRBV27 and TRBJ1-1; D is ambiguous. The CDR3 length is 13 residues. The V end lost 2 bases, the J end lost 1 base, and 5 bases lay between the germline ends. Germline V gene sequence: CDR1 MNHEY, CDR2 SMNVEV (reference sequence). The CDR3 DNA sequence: TGTGCCAGCAGTTTAGAGGGGAACACTGAAGCTTTCTTT. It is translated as CASSLEGNTEAFF.

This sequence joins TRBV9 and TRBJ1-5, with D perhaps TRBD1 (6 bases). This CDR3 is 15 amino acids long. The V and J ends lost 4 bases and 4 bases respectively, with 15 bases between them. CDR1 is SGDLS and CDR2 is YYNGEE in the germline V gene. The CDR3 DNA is TGTGCCAGCAGCTTACAGGGCTTAGGAAATCAGCCCCAGCATTTT. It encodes CASSLQGLGNQPQHF.

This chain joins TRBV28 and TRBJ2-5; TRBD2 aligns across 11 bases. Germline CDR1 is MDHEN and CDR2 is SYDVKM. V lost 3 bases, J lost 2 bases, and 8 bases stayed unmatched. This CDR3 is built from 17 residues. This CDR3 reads CASSFGTSGGPQETQYF. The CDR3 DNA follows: TGTGCCAGCAGTTTCGGGACTAGCGGAGGGCCACAAGAGACCCAGTACTTC.

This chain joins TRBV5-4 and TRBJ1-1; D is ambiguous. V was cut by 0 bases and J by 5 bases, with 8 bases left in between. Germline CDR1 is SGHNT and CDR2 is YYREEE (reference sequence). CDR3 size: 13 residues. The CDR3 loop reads CASSLVQSTEAFF. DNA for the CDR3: TGTGCCAGCAGCTTGGTACAGAGTACTGAAGCTTTCTTT.

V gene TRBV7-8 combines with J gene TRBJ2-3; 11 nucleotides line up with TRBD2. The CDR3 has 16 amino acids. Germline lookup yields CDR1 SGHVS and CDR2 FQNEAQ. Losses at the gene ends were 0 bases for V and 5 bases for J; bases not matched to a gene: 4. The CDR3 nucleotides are TGTGCCAGCAGCTTAGCCATACTAGCGGGGGTAGATACGCAGTATTTT. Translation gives CASSLAILAGVDTQYF.

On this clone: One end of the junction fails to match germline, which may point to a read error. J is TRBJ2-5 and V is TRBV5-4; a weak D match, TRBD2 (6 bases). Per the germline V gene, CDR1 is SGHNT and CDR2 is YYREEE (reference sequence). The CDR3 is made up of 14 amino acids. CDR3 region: CASSLREVKLAGDF. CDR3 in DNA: TGTGCCAGCAGCTTGAGGGAGGTAAAGCTGGCGGGCGACTTC. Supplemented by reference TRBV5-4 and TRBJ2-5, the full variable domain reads ETGVTQSPTHLIKTRGQQVTLRCSSQSGHNTVSWYQQALGQGPQFIFQYYREEENGRGNFPPRFSGLQFPNYSSELNVNALELDDSALYLCASSLREVKLAGDFGPGTRLLVL.

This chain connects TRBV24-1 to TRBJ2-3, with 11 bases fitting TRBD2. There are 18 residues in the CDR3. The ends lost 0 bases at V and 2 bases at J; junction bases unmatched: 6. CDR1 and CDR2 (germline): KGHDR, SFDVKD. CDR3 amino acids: CATSDLPTSGAHTDTQYF. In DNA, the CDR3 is TGTGCCACCAGTGATTTGCCGACTAGCGGGGCGCACACAGATACGCAGTATTTT.

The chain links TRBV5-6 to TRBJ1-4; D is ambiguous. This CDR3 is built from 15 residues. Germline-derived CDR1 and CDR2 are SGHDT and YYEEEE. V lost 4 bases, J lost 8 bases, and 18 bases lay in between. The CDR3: CASSQAGSLIEKLFF. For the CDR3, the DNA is TGTGCCAGCAGCCAAGCGGGGTCCTTAATCGAAAAACTGTTTTTT.

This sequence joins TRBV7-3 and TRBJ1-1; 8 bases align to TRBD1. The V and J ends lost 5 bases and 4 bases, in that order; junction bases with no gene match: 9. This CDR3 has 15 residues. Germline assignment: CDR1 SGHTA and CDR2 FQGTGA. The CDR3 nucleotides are TGTGCCAGCAGCCCAAAACCAACAGGGGGCACTGAAGCTTTCTTT. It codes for CASSPKPTGGTEAFF.

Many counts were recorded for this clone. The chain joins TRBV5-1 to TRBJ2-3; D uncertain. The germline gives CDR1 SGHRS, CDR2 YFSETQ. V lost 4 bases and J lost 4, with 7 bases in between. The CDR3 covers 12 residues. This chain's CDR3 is CASSRASDTQYF. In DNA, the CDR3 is TGCGCCAGCAGCCGCGCTTCAGATACGCAGTATTTT.

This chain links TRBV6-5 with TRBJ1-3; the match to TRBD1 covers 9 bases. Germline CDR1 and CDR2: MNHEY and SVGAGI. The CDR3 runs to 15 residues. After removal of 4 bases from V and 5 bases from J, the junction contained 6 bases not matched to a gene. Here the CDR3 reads CASSSGTGTRNTIYF. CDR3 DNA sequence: TGTGCCAGCAGTTCCGGGACAGGGACGAGAAACACCATATATTTT.

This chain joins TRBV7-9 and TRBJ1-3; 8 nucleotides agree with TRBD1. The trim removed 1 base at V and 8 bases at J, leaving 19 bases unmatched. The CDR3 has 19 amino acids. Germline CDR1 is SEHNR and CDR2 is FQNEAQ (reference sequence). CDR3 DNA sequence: TGTGCCAGCAGCTTAGTTGGGACAGGCTACGTAGGGGTTCGAGACACCATATATTTT. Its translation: CASSLVGTGYVGVRDTIYF.

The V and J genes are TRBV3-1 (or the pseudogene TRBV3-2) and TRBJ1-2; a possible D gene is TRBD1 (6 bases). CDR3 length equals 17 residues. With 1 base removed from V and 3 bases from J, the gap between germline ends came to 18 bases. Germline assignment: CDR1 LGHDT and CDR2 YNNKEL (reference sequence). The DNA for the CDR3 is TGTGCCAGCAGCCAAGCGACCGGGGTGACAGGATACTATGGCTACACCTTC. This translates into CASSQATGVTGYYGYTF.

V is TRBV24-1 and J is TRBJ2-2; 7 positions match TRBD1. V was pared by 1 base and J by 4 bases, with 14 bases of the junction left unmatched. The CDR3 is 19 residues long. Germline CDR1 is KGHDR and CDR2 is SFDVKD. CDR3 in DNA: TGTGCCACCAGTGATTTATTTCCCCTAACAGGGGTAAGCACCGGGGAGCTGTTTTTT. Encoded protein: CATSDLFPLTGVSTGELFF.

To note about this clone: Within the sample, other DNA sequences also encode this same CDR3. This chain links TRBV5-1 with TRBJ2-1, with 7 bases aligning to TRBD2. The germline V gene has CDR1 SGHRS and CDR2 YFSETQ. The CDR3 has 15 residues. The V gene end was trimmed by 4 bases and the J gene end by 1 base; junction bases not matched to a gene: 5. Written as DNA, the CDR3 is TGCGCCAGCAGCCCCGGGGGGTTTTCCTACAATGAGCAGTTCTTC. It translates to CASSPGGFSYNEQFF.